The 23 T cell receptor beta chains listed next were all sequenced from one sample in a study of CD8 T cells in Susac syndrome. The RNA, about 0.45 to 1 ug, was put through reverse transcription using random hexamers. TCRdb analysed the immunoSEQ multiplex PCR reads with MiXCR anew, one entry per CDR3 protein. The repertoire has a few hundred thousand distinct CDR3 sequences, 95% of them found once; the top ten carry 0.082%. The sequencing sample was made of CD4+ T cells from PBMCs. The receptors come from a human donor with multiple sclerosis.

The chain carries TRBV20-1 and TRBJ1-2; 7 nucleotides align to TRBD1. V trimming: 4 bases; J trimming: 4 bases; junction bases outside the gene matches: 9. The CDR3 totals 14 residues. Germline V gene lookup returns CDR1 DFQATT and CDR2 SNEGSKA (reference sequence). The CDR3 loop reads CSANPLGQAYGYTF. The CDR3 coding sequence is TGCAGTGCTAACCCCCTAGGACAGGCCTATGGCTACACCTTC.

For the CDR3, the DNA is TGTGCCAGCAGCGGTGGGGGATATGAGCAGTTCTTC. Encoded protein: CASSGGGYEQFF. This chain links TRBV11-2 with TRBJ2-1; D assignment may be TRBD1 or TRBD2 (5 bases each). Germline lookup yields CDR1 SGHAT and CDR2 FQNNGV. V dropped 5 bases and J dropped 8 bases, with 10 bases sitting between them. The CDR3 has 12 residues. The full variable domain, with the rest looked up from reference TRBV11-2 and TRBJ2-1, is EAGVAQSPRYKIIEKRQSVAFWCNPISGHATLYWYQQILGQGPKLLIQFQNNGVVDDSQLPKDRFSAERLKGVDSTLKIQPAKLEDSAVYLCASSGGGYEQFFGPGTRLTVL.

This sequence joins TRBV5-1 and TRBJ1-6; 12 nucleotides agree with TRBD1. With 7 bases clipped from V and 2 bases from J, the junction kept 1 base outside the gene matches. CDR3 size: 15 residues. CDR1 SGHRS and CDR2 YFSETQ come from the germline V gene. The DNA of the CDR3 is TGCGCCAGCGGGACAGGGGGCGCCTATAATTCACCCCTCCACTTT. Protein: CASGTGGAYNSPLHF.

The chain joins TRBV7-9 to TRBJ2-1, with TRBD2 matching 13 bases. This CDR3 is 16 amino acids long. The germline V gene encodes CDR1 SEHNR and CDR2 FQNEAQ (reference sequence). The V and J ends lost 4 bases and 8 bases, in that order; junction bases with no gene match: 8. This CDR3 is CASSSGLAGVRDEQFF. CDR3 nucleotide sequence: TGTGCCAGCAGCTCCGGACTAGCGGGGGTGAGGGATGAGCAGTTCTTC.

This clonotype was recorded once. The V and J genes are TRBV29-1 and TRBJ1-1; D is ambiguous. Germline CDR1 reads SQVTM; CDR2 reads ANQGSEA. This CDR3 has 12 amino acids. V was trimmed by 6 bases and J by 0 bases, leaving 8 bases between them. The CDR3 reads CSVRTVNTEAFF. The CDR3 bases are TGCAGCGTCAGGACCGTGAACACTGAAGCTTTCTTT.

In DNA form, the CDR3 reads TGTGCCAGCAGCTCCTACGGAACGACAGATACGCAGTATTTT. It translates to CASSSYGTTDTQYF. The genes are TRBV5-4 and TRBJ2-3; no definite D call. Trimming pared 3 bases from V and 3 bases from J, leaving 11 bases between. The length of the CDR3 is 14 residues. CDR1 is SGHNT, CDR2 YYREEE, per germline (reference sequence).

The chain couples TRBV12-3 or TRBV12-4 to TRBJ2-7; either TRBD1 or TRBD2 may fit D (5 bases each). The CDR3 totals 12 residues. With 6 bases removed from V and 2 bases from J, the gap between germline ends came to 8 bases. The DNA of the CDR3 is TGTGCCAGCAGGGGACGAACCTACGAGCAGTACGTC. This sequence encodes CASRGRTYEQYV.

The V call is TRBV6-5, the J call TRBJ2-5; no reliable D call. Germline lookup yields CDR1 MNHEY and CDR2 SVGAGI. Trimming left V 0 bases short and J 5 bases short, with 13 bases between. CDR3 length: 15 amino acids. The CDR3 coding sequence is TGTGCCAGCAGTTACTCAAGCATTCTCGGGGAGACCCAGTACTTC. Translation: CASSYSSILGETQYF.

V usage is TRBV20-1 and J usage is TRBJ2-1; D might be TRBD1 (5 bases). Germline V gene sequence: CDR1 DFQATT, CDR2 SNEGSKA (reference sequence). V lost 2 bases and J 5 bases, leaving 16 bases between the germline ends. CDR3 length: 15 amino acids. The CDR3 bases are TGCAGTGCTAGACAGGGCCACCCCGGCCACAATGAGCAGTTCTTC. It yields the protein CSARQGHPGHNEQFF.

The rearrangement uses TRBV2 and TRBJ1-2, with D unresolved. Germline V CDR1 and CDR2: SNHLY, FYNNEI. CDR3 length equals 14 residues. The V end was cut by 2 bases, the J end by 2 bases, with 9 bases between. The CDR3 reads CASSEKQSNYGYTF. The CDR3 nucleotides are TGTGCCAGCAGTGAAAAACAAAGCAACTATGGCTACACCTTC.

This clonotype was observed once. J is TRBJ2-2 and V is TRBV20-1, with D perhaps given as TRBD1 or TRBD2 (6 bases each). The CDR3 contains 16 residues. Per the germline V gene, CDR1 is DFQATT and CDR2 is SNEGSKA (reference sequence). Trimming removed 0 bases at V and 0 bases at J, with 11 bases between. As DNA, the CDR3 is TGCAGTGCTAGAGATGGGGGGCAGGCGAACACCGGGGAGCTGTTTTTT. This sequence encodes CSARDGGQANTGELFF.

The chain couples TRBV30 to TRBJ2-4; no reliable D call. The V gene's germline CDR1 is GTSNPN and CDR2 SVGIG (reference sequence). V was shortened by 0 bases and J by 9 bases, with 9 bases between the two germline ends. This CDR3 is 12 amino acids long. The DNA of the CDR3 is TGTGCCTGGAGTGTTAGTCCCGCCATTCAGTACTTC. Its protein is CAWSVSPAIQYF.

This chain uses TRBV7-9 with TRBJ1-2; D not resolved. The germline V and J ends were trimmed by 1 base and 4 bases, with 10 bases remaining between them. The germline CDR1 and CDR2 sequences are SEHNR and FQNEAQ (reference sequence). The length of the CDR3 is 14 residues. The DNA of the CDR3 is TGTGCCAGCAGCTTAGAGGGTGACGTCTATGGCTACACCTTC. Residues: CASSLEGDVYGYTF.

The table lists this clonotype with a count of one. Here the CDR3 reads CATSRDLADNSPLHF. CDR3 in DNA: TGTGCCACCAGCAGAGATCTGGCGGACAATTCACCCCTCCACTTT. The chain combines TRBV15 with TRBJ1-6; D is ambiguous. Trimming stripped 0 bases from V and 7 bases from J, with 10 bases between. Germline assignment: CDR1 LNHNV and CDR2 YYDKDF (reference sequence). The CDR3 is made up of 15 amino acids.

This chain connects TRBV20-1 to TRBJ1-1; D unresolved. Deletions cut 3 bases from V and 4 bases from J, with 12 bases between. The CDR3 has 13 amino acids. Germline assignment: CDR1 DFQATT and CDR2 SNEGSKA (reference sequence). The CDR3 protein is CSARKGTTTEAFF. For the CDR3, the DNA is TGCAGTGCTAGGAAGGGCACGACCACTGAAGCTTTCTTT.

The CDR3 sequence: CSARAPRGLDGYTF. CDR3 coding DNA: TGCAGTGCTAGAGCTCCGAGAGGGCTGGATGGCTACACCTTC. This chain links TRBV20-1 with TRBJ1-2, with D uncertain. The CDR3 contains 14 residues. Germline CDR1 reads DFQATT; CDR2 reads SNEGSKA (reference sequence). V lost 1 base to trimming and J lost 6 bases, with 15 bases between them.

This clonotype was picked up one time. The chain recombines TRBV19 with TRBJ1-5, with TRBD1 matching 8 bases. From germline, CDR1 is LNHDA and CDR2 SQIVND (reference sequence). V trimming: 5 bases; J trimming: 4 bases; junction bases outside the gene matches: 19. This CDR3 has 19 amino acids. CDR3 loop: CASSPRTGGSLAGNQPQHF. In DNA, the CDR3 is TGTGCCAGTAGTCCGAGAACAGGGGGTTCACTAGCGGGAAATCAGCCCCAGCATTTT.

V and J are TRBV3-1 and TRBJ1-1; TRBD1 might be the D (5 bases). The CDR3 loop spans 15 amino acids. Trimming stripped 1 base from V and 2 bases from J, with 11 bases between. The germline gives CDR1 LGHDT, CDR2 YNNKEL (reference sequence). The CDR3 loop reads CASSQVSQGNTEAFF. CDR3 DNA sequence: TGTGCCAGCAGCCAAGTTTCCCAGGGAAACACTGAAGCTTTCTTT.

CDR3 amino acids: CSAREGSGGKETQYF. The CDR3 DNA reads TGCAGTGCTAGAGAGGGCAGTGGGGGAAAGGAGACCCAGTACTTC. The chain couples TRBV20-1 to TRBJ2-5; D is perhaps TRBD1 or TRBD2 (5 bases each). Looked up from germline, CDR1 is DFQATT and CDR2 is SNEGSKA (reference sequence). Trimming removed 0 bases at V and 5 bases at J, with 16 bases between. CDR3 size: 15 residues.

The chain links TRBV29-1 to TRBJ1-2; D might be TRBD1 (5 bases). V was trimmed by 3 bases and J by 6 bases, leaving 8 bases between them. CDR3 length equals 11 residues. The V gene's germline CDR1 is SQVTM and CDR2 ANQGSEA. The CDR3 DNA reads TGCAGCGTTGAGGGGGGAGATGGCTACACCTTC. Protein: CSVEGGDGYTF.

J is TRBJ1-2 and V is TRBV30; maybe TRBD1 (5 bases). CDR1 GTSNPN and CDR2 SVGIG come from the germline V gene (reference sequence). Trimming removed 0 bases at V and 6 bases at J, with 14 bases between. This CDR3 is built from 14 residues. CDR3 residues: CAWSVSSQDHGYTF. Written as DNA, the CDR3 is TGTGCCTGGAGTGTTTCCTCACAGGACCATGGCTACACCTTC.

The V and J genes are TRBV7-2 and TRBJ2-4; unclear D gene. In germline, CDR1 is SGHTA, CDR2 FQGNSA. The germline V and J ends were trimmed by 1 base and 0 bases, with 10 bases remaining between them. This CDR3 comprises 16 residues. Written as DNA, the CDR3 is TGTGCCAGCAGCTTAGTCCCCAGGCTAGCCAAAAACATTCAGTACTTC. Translation gives CASSLVPRLAKNIQYF.

The chain carries TRBV12-3 or TRBV12-4 and TRBJ1-2; 9 nucleotides align to TRBD1. This CDR3 contains 15 residues. V was clipped by 5 bases and J by 1 base; unmatched bases: 5. In nucleotides, the CDR3 is TGTGCCAGCAGTAAACAGGGGGCGATTAACTATGGCTACACCTTC. It specifies CASSKQGAINYGYTF.